The T cell receptor (beta chain) described here comes from a study of Ad26.COV2.S vaccination and SARS-CoV-2 variants (dated by TCRdb to about 2021). Regarding the research as a whole: TCRbeta repertoire sequencing was used to assess the specificity and breadth of SARS-CoV-2-reactive T cell receptors after Ad26.COV2.S vaccination. The TCR-sequenced set comprised approximately 30 samples: some 20 Ad26.COV2.S vaccine recipients, 5 placebo recipients and 8 SARS-CoV-2 convalescent individuals. Results the study describes overall, beyond this receptor: Ad26.COV2.S recipients had higher spike-specific TCR breadth than placebo recipients (P = 0.0014). Comparable non-spike TCR breadth was observed between vaccine and placebo recipients, consistent with only spike being contained in the vaccine. The authors noted that total T cell responses may have been underestimated by the TCR breadth and depth analyses. Substantial breadth of spike-specific CD8+ and CD4+ T cell responses was reported after vaccination.

The time point label on this specimen signifies: individuals recovered from natural SARS-CoV-2 infection. V is clipped by 6 bases and J by 4 bases, and the sequence between their germline boundaries is 12 bases long. The germline V gene (reference sequence) sets CDR1 to MNHEY and CDR2 to SMNVEV. Measured from the cysteine to the phenylalanine, the CDR3 is 13 residues long. The CDR3 DNA has 39 bases and is translated from base 1. The immunoSEQ Assay was used to sequence TCRbeta CDR3 regions. After extraction, genomic DNA underwent amplification by bias-controlled multiplex PCR, followed by high-throughput sequencing. The study's processing was this. Collapsing and filtering of sequences were performed to quantify the absolute abundance of each unique TCRbeta CDR3 region. T cell fraction was estimated by normalization of TCRbeta template counts to usable DNA, with usable DNA being measured through amplification of reference genes present in all nucleated cells. Repertoire TCRs were annotated as SARS-CoV-2-specific when V gene, CDR3 amino acid sequence and J gene were exactly matched to a known reactive TCR set. MIRA supplied the reference SARS-CoV-2 TCR set, which was filtered for enrichment in COVID-19-positive ImmuneCODE repertoires so that public or cross-reactive TCRs were removed. Using the MIRA antigens, annotated TCRs were further analysed by specific ORF or by position within an ORF. Breadth was defined as annotated unique rearrangements over total unique productive rearrangements; depth was the summed frequency of those rearrangements. Two-sided Wilcoxon rank-sum tests were used to compare TCR breadth between groups. TCRdb took over this immuneACCESS table, retaining in-frame rearrangements with V and J assigned. Such tables are incomplete; in checked studies, under half of the missing clones stem from an unresolved V gene, and the remainder is unexplained. V, J and clone size are taken as reported in that table, and D and trimming were inferred from the DNA itself. A total of about 350,000 clones appear in this sample, about 90% of them only once. 3% to 5% of the sample is taken by the ten largest.

To note about this clone: The target of this receptor is not known. The sample holds no much larger clone one base away, and base qualities are not on file.

Recombination connected TRBV27 to TRBJ1-2, with the D gene not confidently named. This receptor was obtained from a human donor who had recovered from COVID-19. Sequencing used peripheral blood, obtained after recovery from COVID-19. The DNA is as follows: TGTGCCAGCAGCCCTAGACTATCCTATGGCTACACCTTC. This codes for CASSPRLSYGYTF.